These 16 T cell receptor beta chains came from one sample sequenced in a study of T cells in women clearing cervical HPV infection. Sequencing used immunoSEQ multiplex PCR; TCRdb keeps in-frame clones, though not all of them. This listing includes approximately 28,000 clones. What was sequenced was blood buffy coat. The receptors come from a woman between 18 and 70 years old with a cervical HPV16 infection that either progressed to CIN3+ or cleared (not recorded which).

To note about this clone: The read gets to within 3 residues of the CDR3 end, and the germline J gene fills in the rest. V gene TRBV2 combines with J gene TRBJ1-2, with a possible D match to TRBD1 (6 bases). The CDR3 sequence is 14 residues long. The germline V and J ends were trimmed by 5 bases and 2 bases, with 12 bases remaining between them. Looked up from germline, CDR1 is SNHLY and CDR2 is FYNNEI. Partial CDR3 DNA: TGTGCCAGCAGTTACAGGGCCTTAAACTATGGC. This translates into CASSYRALNYG. From start to end, the CDR3 is CASSYRALNYGYTF.

A word on this clone: The read ends 3 residues before the CDR3 terminus; that terminus is restored from the germline J gene. The V and J genes are TRBV7-2 and TRBJ2-5; 7 bases align to TRBD2. The V gene's germline CDR1 is SGHTA and CDR2 FQGNSA. V was clipped by 3 bases and J by 5 bases; unmatched bases: 9. This CDR3 spans 15 amino acids. The part of the CDR3 DNA that was read is TGTGCCAGCAGCTTTAGCGGTGGGGGGGTGGAGACC. Encoded protein: CASSFSGGGVET. The entire CDR3 protein reads CASSFSGGGVETQYF. The variable domain in full, completed from reference TRBV7-2 and TRBJ2-5, reads GAGVSQSPSNKVTEKGKDVELRCDPISGHTALYWYRQSLGQGLEFLIYFQGNSAPDKSGLPSDRFSAERTGGSVSTLTIQRTQQEDSAVYLCASSFSGGGVETQYFGPGTRLLVL.

Details on this clone: The read ends 3 residues before the CDR3 terminus; that terminus is restored from the germline J gene. This chain connects TRBV11-2 to TRBJ2-3; D remains ambiguous. Germline assignment: CDR1 SGHAT and CDR2 FQNNGV. This CDR3 is 14 amino acids long. Trimming pared 1 base from V and 5 bases from J, leaving 10 bases between. The part of the CDR3 DNA that was read is TGTGCCAGCAGCTTAGTACCTCCGGGAGATACG. Protein: CASSLVPPGDT. In full, the CDR3 reads CASSLVPPGDTQYF.

In the case of this clone: The read is 3 residues too short to cover the CDR3 end, so that end is filled in from the germline J gene. The genes are TRBV11-2 and TRBJ1-6; TRBD1 is a possible D gene (5 bases). The V gene's germline CDR1 is SGHAT and CDR2 FQNNGV. V was clipped by 11 bases and J by 0 bases, with 11 bases between them. This CDR3 contains 14 residues. The covered CDR3 bases are TGTGCCTCCGGGGGGAGCTCCTATAATTCACCC. This gives the protein CASGGSSYNSP. The whole CDR3 region reads CASGGSSYNSPLHF.

In regard to this clone: The read halts 3 residues ahead of the CDR3 end, with the missing end drawn from the germline J gene. This chain uses TRBV19 with TRBJ2-1; TRBD2 matches at 13 bases. Germline CDR1 and CDR2: LNHDA and SQIVND (reference sequence). The CDR3 has 15 amino acids. The V gene end was trimmed by 8 bases and the J gene end by 9 bases; junction bases not matched to a gene: 10. CDR3: CASSAGLAGTSEQFF. CDR3 bases read: TGTGCCAGTTCCGCGGGACTAGCGGGAACTAGTGAG.

Of note for this clone: The read comes to an end 3 residues before the CDR3 does, leaving the germline J gene to fill in the end. The chain uses TRBV29-1 and TRBJ1-1, with 8 bases that match TRBD1. This CDR3 contains 12 residues. The germline V gene has CDR1 SQVTM and CDR2 ANQGSEA. The V segment lost 7 bases and the J segment 3 bases; nucleotides outside the gene matches: 4. CDR3 DNA (partial): TGCAGCGCCGACAGGGGTGACACTGAA. Translated: CSADRGDTE. The complete CDR3 sequence is CSADRGDTEAFF.

Concerning this clone itself: The CDR3 end falls 3 residues outside the read, so it is completed with the germline J gene. The chain has TRBV5-1 and TRBJ2-1, with 12 bases that match TRBD2. After removal of 0 bases from V and 8 bases from J, the junction contained 6 bases not matched to a gene. The CDR3 totals 16 residues. Germline CDR1 and CDR2: SGHRS and YFSETQ. CDR3 region: CASSLAGLAGQHEQFF. The DNA read from the CDR3 is TGCGCCAGCAGCTTGGCCGGACTAGCGGGGCAGCATGAG.

In the case of this clone: The sequenced fragment ends 3 residues before the CDR3 boundary, so the rest is inferred from the germline J gene. This sequence joins TRBV19 and TRBJ2-1; 11 nucleotides line up with TRBD2. The CDR3 sequence is 17 residues long. The germline V gene encodes CDR1 LNHDA and CDR2 SQIVND (reference sequence). After removal of 4 bases from V and 2 bases from J, the junction contained 7 bases not matched to a gene. CDR3: CASSTILAGATYNEQFF. CDR3 DNA, as far as it was read: TGTGCCAGTAGTACTATACTAGCGGGGGCGACCTACAATGAG.

Turning to this clone: The read gets to within 3 residues of the CDR3 end, and the germline J gene fills in the rest. J is TRBJ1-3 and V is TRBV5-1, with D possibly matching TRBD1 (6 bases). Trimming took 1 base from V and 8 from J, leaving 10 bases between them. The CDR3 runs 13 residues. Per the germline V gene, CDR1 is SGHRS and CDR2 is YFSETQ. The CDR3 bases that were read are TGCGCCAGCAGCTTGCCAGGGGTTGACACC. Translated, it gives CASSLPGVDT. The whole CDR3 reads CASSLPGVDTIYF. Full variable domain (missing parts from reference TRBV5-1 and TRBJ1-3): KAGVTQTPRYLIKTRGQQVTLSCSPISGHRSVSWYQQTPGQGLQFLFEYFSETQRNKGNFPGRFSGRQFSNSRSEMNVSTLELGDSALYLCASSLPGVDTIYFGEGSWLTVV.

CDR3 DNA, as far as it was read: TGCGCCAGCCGGACTCATAACACCGGGGAG. Protein: CASRTHNTGE. The CDR3 as a whole reads CASRTHNTGELFF. The chain combines TRBV5-1 with TRBJ2-2, with D possibly matching TRBD2 (5 bases). The read falls 3 residues short of the CDR3 end, and the missing part is taken from the germline J gene. In germline, CDR1 is SGHRS, CDR2 YFSETQ. Trimming took off 7 bases at V and 2 bases at J, with 9 bases between the two ends. The CDR3 is made up of 13 amino acids.

About this clone: The sequenced fragment ends 3 residues before the CDR3 boundary, so the rest is inferred from the germline J gene. The chain couples TRBV12-5 to TRBJ2-7; 13 bases agree with TRBD2. V lost 6 bases and J lost 4; bases outside the gene matches: 9. This CDR3 has 16 amino acids. The germline V gene encodes CDR1 LGHNT and CDR2 FRNRAP. CDR3 in amino acids: CASGPGLAGDLYEQYF. Partial CDR3 DNA: TGTGCTAGTGGCCCCGGACTAGCGGGGGACCTTTACGAG.

For this clone: The read ends 3 residues shy of where the CDR3 ends; the end is completed using the germline J gene. The chain links TRBV5-6 to TRBJ1-2; D unresolved. This CDR3 spans 14 amino acids. V lost 0 bases and J lost 2, with 8 bases in between. CDR1 and CDR2 (germline): SGHDT, YYEEEE. The CDR3: CASSLGAVNYGYTF. CDR3 DNA (partial): TGTGCCAGCAGCTTGGGGGCAGTCAACTATGGC.

As for this clone: The sequenced fragment ends 3 residues before the CDR3 boundary, so the rest is inferred from the germline J gene. The chain is built from TRBV18 and TRBJ1-5, with TRBD1 identical over 7 bases. The germline V gene encodes CDR1 KGHSH and CDR2 LQKENI. With 4 bases clipped from V and 7 bases from J, the junction kept 7 bases outside the gene matches. CDR3 length equals 14 residues. CDR3 DNA (partial): TGTGCCAGCTCACTCCAGGGGGAAGAGCAGCCC. Protein product: CASSLQGEEQP. The entire CDR3 sequence reads CASSLQGEEQPQHF. Full variable domain (missing parts from reference TRBV18 and TRBJ1-5): NAGVMQNPRHLVRRRGQEARLRCSPMKGHSHVYWYRQLPEEGLKFMVYLQKENIIDESGMPKERFSAEFPKEGPSILRIQQVVRGDSAAYFCASSLQGEEQPQHFGDGTRLSIL.

A word on this clone: Read sequence stops 3 residues before the CDR3 end, and the germline J gene provides the missing end. The chain recombines TRBV5-1 with TRBJ2-6; possible D gene TRBD2, 7 bases. CDR1 is SGHRS, CDR2 YFSETQ, per germline. The CDR3 is 17 residues long. The sequenced part of the CDR3 DNA is TGCGCCAGCAGTACGGGGGGCGGTTGGGGCCAACGGGGGGTC. Translating it yields CASSTGGGWGQRGV. The CDR3 in its entirety is CASSTGGGWGQRGVLTF.

With regard to this clone: Read coverage stops 3 residues before the CDR3 terminus; the germline J gene supplies the remainder. The chain has TRBV13 and TRBJ2-1; a possible D gene is TRBD1 (5 bases). This CDR3 is built from 15 residues. V shed 5 bases and J shed 6 bases, with 17 bases lying between them. Germline V lookup: CDR1 PRHDT, CDR2 FYEKMQ (reference sequence). The CDR3 here is CASSRAPPGPNEQFF. CDR3 DNA (partial): TGTGCCAGCAGCCGCGCCCCACCAGGGCCCAATGAG.

Comment on this clone: One end of the junction is discordant with germline, which a read error may explain. Read data end 3 residues before the CDR3 end; the end is taken from the germline J gene. The genes are TRBV18 and TRBJ2-7, with TRBD2 matching 9 bases. CDR3 size: 15 residues. The germline CDR1 and CDR2 sequences are KGHSH and LQKENI. The CDR3 reads CVSSPSGDVSYEQYF. Incomplete CDR3 DNA: TGTGTCAGCTCGCCTAGCGGGGACGTCTCCTACGAG.